The entry below gives a single TCR beta chain sequence along with its context. As yet, its antigen is unknown. Primers included in the PCR were 60 Vbeta and 13 Jbeta primers. The table came from immunoSEQ multiplex PCR; TCRdb's copy has only in-frame clones and leaves some out. Of 220,000 or so clones listed, 60% to 80% are singletons. This specimen comes from a study of cytomegalovirus exposure and HLA in healthy donors. Study-wide results and limits: DRB1 had the most TCR associations and HLA-C the fewest, a later analysis found, with rates varying by HLA locus. There were some public TCRs occurring in many donors, but most TCR sequences were rare. Most TCR beta V segments were productive about 90% or about 30% of the time in an earlier analysis.

Unmatched junction bases numbered 5, after V lost 6 bases and J lost 0 bases. This CDR3 has 14 amino acids. CDR1 and CDR2 (germline): SQVTM, ANQGSEA. Sequencing used PBMCs. This TCR was sampled from a male donor in good health and CMV-seronegative. The V gene is TRBV29-1, the J gene TRBJ2-7; 10 bases map to TRBD2. CDR3 sequence (DNA): TGCAGCGTAGGGACTAGCGAAAGCTCCTACGAGCAGTACTTC. Translating gives CSVGTSESSYEQYF.